This T cell receptor beta chain stems from a study of CD8+ T cells in alopecia areata. cDNA prepared by RNA extraction and subsequent reverse transcription served as the template for sequencing. Measured with immunoSEQ multiplex PCR; TCRdb has only the in-frame clones, and not every one. This table has more than 95,000 clones, roughly 50% appearing once. V was clipped by 4 bases and J by 3 bases; unmatched bases: 5. This CDR3 contains 14 residues. Germline V gene lookup returns CDR1 SQVTM and CDR2 ANQGSEA. This clone appeared once. V gene TRBV29-1 combines with J gene TRBJ2-2; 7 nucleotides line up with TRBD2. The material sequenced was NKG2D-low CD8+ T cells sorted from blood. This clonotype was obtained from a human donor with alopecia areata. In DNA, the CDR3 is TGCAGCGTTGGTGGGACTACCTACACCGGGGAGCTGTTTTTT. It yields the protein CSVGGTTYTGELFF.